This entry is about one T cell receptor (beta chain). Per the original data handling: Amplifying reference gene primers gave estimates of nucleated cell counts. Data came from immunoSEQ multiplex PCR; TCRdb stores just in-frame clones and leaves some out. V and J calls and clone size come straight from that table; D and trimming were deduced from the DNA. The table has roughly 81,000 clones, around 84% seen once. This specimen belongs to a study of blood T cell repertoires in COVID-19. This CDR3 spans 15 amino acids. Trimming shortened V by 0 bases and J by 4 bases, and 13 bases separated the two germline ends. From germline, CDR1 is SGDLS and CDR2 YYNGEE.

This chain connects TRBV9 to TRBJ2-5; D is perhaps TRBD2 (6 bases). The sample consisted of peripheral blood. The clonotype originates from a middle-aged man with acute or convalescent COVID-19. Here the CDR3 DNA reads TGTGCCAGCAGCGTAGGTGCGGGGAGCGGAGAGACCCAGTACTTC. Translated: CASSVGAGSGETQYF.